The 21 T cell receptor beta chains given below trace back to one sample, sequenced in a study of HIV-infected patients and healthy controls. Roughly three months, about 14 weeks, into antiretroviral therapy, follow-up blood was collected. Whole blood was used without fractionation, so all unsorted peripheral T cells were included. Alpha and beta constant-region primers primed reverse transcription of around 550 ng RNA. Each of the alpha and beta chains got its own library through chain-specific third strand synthesis with indices. TCRdb used MiXCR to reprocess the 5' RACE reads, holding one entry per CDR3 protein. The table includes about 5,000 distinct CDR3 sequences, 20% to 25% detected once. This sample comprised blood, obtained during antiretroviral therapy. The receptors derive from an adult with HIV infection.

V gene TRBV29-1 combines with J gene TRBJ1-2; TRBD1 matches 10 bases. Per the germline V gene, CDR1 is SQVTM and CDR2 is ANQGSEA. The CDR3 is 15 amino acids. With V trimmed by 6 bases and J by 4 bases, 11 bases remained unmatched. In nucleotides, the CDR3 is TGCAGCGTGCCCACGACAGGGGGCGGTGGCTATGGCTACACCTTC. It yields the protein CSVPTTGGGGYGYTF. Using reference TRBV29-1 and TRBJ1-2 for the parts outside the CDR3, the full variable domain is SAVISQKPSRDICQRGTSLTIQCQVDSQVTMMFWYRQQPGQSLTLIATANQGSEATYESGFVIDKFPISRPNLTFSTLTVSNMSPEDSSIYLCSVPTTGGGGYGYTFGSGTRLTVV.

By proportion, this clonotype is medium-sized (0.01 to 0.1%). The chain carries TRBV20-1 and TRBJ1-2; no definite D call. The V end was cut by 3 bases, the J end by 5 bases, with 16 bases between. The CDR3 spans 14 residues. The germline gives CDR1 DFQATT, CDR2 SNEGSKA (reference sequence). The CDR3 is CSARLGPGGYGYTF. CDR3 in DNA: TGCAGTGCTAGGCTGGGCCCTGGCGGGTATGGCTACACCTTC.

This clonotype is medium-sized by share. The chain joins TRBV3-1 to TRBJ2-3; TRBD2 agrees at 7 bases. The CDR3 totals 16 residues. With 4 bases clipped from V and 6 bases from J, the junction kept 13 bases outside the gene matches. Germline CDR1 is LGHDT and CDR2 is YNNKEL (reference sequence). Here the CDR3 reads CASSRGEGLQIDTQYF. The DNA for the CDR3 is TGTGCCAGCAGCCGGGGGGAGGGACTCCAAATTGATACGCAGTATTTT.

With regard to this clonotype: A much larger clone lies a single base off, so this may be a read error. The V gene is TRBV3-1, the J gene TRBJ2-2; D is uncertain. The V gene lost 7 bases and the J gene lost 2 bases, with 8 bases spanning the gap. CDR3 size: 13 residues. CDR1 and CDR2 (germline): LGHDT, YNNKEL (reference sequence). The DNA for the CDR3 is TGTGCCAGCATGGGATCTAACACCGGGGAGCTGTTTTTT. Encoded protein: CASMGSNTGELFF.

This clonotype appeared many times. The chain links TRBV19 to TRBJ2-1; D might be TRBD1 (7 bases). This CDR3 comprises 14 residues. Germline V lookup: CDR1 LNHDA, CDR2 SQIVND (reference sequence). V gave up 3 bases and J gave up 6 bases, with 12 bases separating them. The CDR3 spells CASSIGGQSNEQFF. CDR3 nucleotide sequence: TGTGCCAGTAGTATCGGGGGACAGAGCAATGAGCAGTTCTTC.

This sequence joins TRBV5-1 and TRBJ2-5, with unresolved D. Germline-derived CDR1 and CDR2 are SGHRS and YFSETQ. The V gene lost 7 bases and the J gene lost 5 bases, with 18 bases spanning the gap. The CDR3 runs 14 residues. CDR3 sequence: CASLGQVVGETQYF. CDR3 DNA sequence: TGCGCCAGCTTGGGCCAGGTCGTGGGGGAGACCCAGTACTTC.

Points on this clonotype: This may be a read error: a much more frequent sequence differs by one nucleotide. This rearrangement joins TRBV7-9 to TRBJ2-7; 9 bases map to TRBD1. From germline, CDR1 is SEHNR and CDR2 FQNEAQ (reference sequence). This CDR3 is built from 15 residues. J gave up 0 bases and V 10 bases, and 10 bases lay outside the gene matches. The CDR3 region is CAIRPGTGISYEQYF. CDR3 bases: TGTGCCATCAGACCGGGGACAGGGATCTCCTACGAGCAGTACTTC. Together with reference TRBV7-9 and TRBJ2-7, the CDR3 gives the full variable domain: DTGVSQNPRHKITKRGQNVTFRCDPISEHNRLYWYRQTLGQGPEFLTYFQNEAQLEKSRLLSDRFSAERPKGSFSTLEIQRTEQGDSAMYLCAIRPGTGISYEQYFGPGTRLTVT.

This clonotype is judged medium-sized. This chain connects TRBV19 to TRBJ1-2; D ambiguous. This CDR3 contains 15 residues. V lost 7 bases and J lost 0, with 15 bases in between. The germline V gene has CDR1 LNHDA and CDR2 SQIVND (reference sequence). CDR3: CASTTEIQANYGYTF. The CDR3 region has the DNA TGTGCCAGTACGACGGAAATCCAAGCTAACTATGGCTACACCTTC.

This clonotype was recorded at least ten times. The CDR3 nucleotides are TGCGCCAGCAGCTGGACAGGGATAGGCGGGGAGCTGTTTTTT. The encoded protein is CASSWTGIGGELFF. V is TRBV5-1 and J is TRBJ2-2; 8 bases align to TRBD1. Looked up from germline, CDR1 is SGHRS and CDR2 is YFSETQ. The CDR3 is made up of 14 amino acids. Trimming took 3 bases from V and 7 from J; bases not matched to a gene: 5.

CDR3 residues: CASSESGQGREKLFF. As DNA, the CDR3 is TGTGCCAGCAGTGAATCGGGACAGGGAAGGGAAAAACTGTTTTTT. V is TRBV2 and J is TRBJ1-4, with TRBD1 matching over 9 bases. V lost 2 bases to trimming and J lost 8 bases; unmatched junction nucleotides: 6. Germline CDR1 is SNHLY and CDR2 is FYNNEI. The CDR3 length is 15 residues.

This clonotype is judged medium-sized. The chain couples TRBV6-5 to TRBJ1-1, with D perhaps TRBD1 (5 bases). V lost 5 bases and J 7 bases, leaving 14 bases between the germline ends. The germline V gene encodes CDR1 MNHEY and CDR2 SVGAGI. CDR3 length: 13 amino acids. The CDR3 loop reads CASSKLGGNEAFF. In nucleotides, the CDR3 is TGTGCCAGCAGTAAACTGGGGGGGAATGAAGCTTTCTTT.

Concerning this clonotype: This sequence may be a read error, since a much larger clone differs from it by one base. This chain uses TRBV25-1 with TRBJ2-7; D uncertain. Trimming stripped 3 bases from V and 1 base from J, with 7 bases between. Germline lookup yields CDR1 MGHDK and CDR2 SYGVNS. The CDR3 is 13 residues long. CDR3 sequence reads: CASSETWSYEQYF. The DNA for the CDR3 is TGTGCCAGCAGTGAGACATGGTCCTACGAGCAGTACTTC.

By share of the sample, this clonotype is medium-sized (0.01 to 0.1%). The CDR3 DNA reads TGTGCCAGCAGCCTGGGGGGTAGGACAGGAGAGAATGAAAAACTGTTTTTT. This sequence encodes CASSLGGRTGENEKLFF. The chain employs TRBV4-2 and TRBJ1-4; TRBD1 matches at 7 bases. The CDR3 has 17 residues. Germline lookup yields CDR1 LGHNA and CDR2 YNFKEQ. V was pared by 4 bases and J by 5 bases, with 13 bases of the junction left unmatched.

In its sample, this clonotype was seen many times. The rearrangement uses TRBV30 and TRBJ2-6, with D perhaps TRBD1 or TRBD2 (5 bases each). The CDR3 consists of 15 residues. Trimming cost V 1 base and J 3 bases, with 10 bases left between them. CDR1 GTSNPN and CDR2 SVGIG come from the germline V gene (reference sequence). Here the CDR3 reads CAWSGGVLGANVLTF. Here the CDR3 DNA reads TGTGCCTGGAGTGGAGGGGTCCTTGGGGCCAACGTCCTGACTTTC.

Concerning this clonotype: The conserved phenylalanine or tryptophan is not found at the CDR3 terminus, so this likely reflects a read error. CDR3 sequence: CASSYSKGGPGELFL. Here the CDR3 DNA reads TGTGCCAGCAGTTACTCGAAGGGGGGTCCCGGGGAGCTGTTTTTA. The chain combines TRBV6-2 or TRBV6-3 with TRBJ2-2; D is possibly TRBD1 or TRBD2 (6 bases each). Trimming removed 0 bases from V and 6 bases from J, with 11 bases in between. This CDR3 spans 15 amino acids. Germline V gene sequence: CDR1 MNHEY, CDR2 SVGEGT.

This clonotype was observed many times. The chain is built from TRBV4-3 and TRBJ2-3, with D unresolved. Germline CDR1 LGHNA, CDR2 YSLEER. The V and J ends lost 0 bases and 4 bases respectively, with 11 bases between them. The CDR3 length is 15 residues. CDR3 sequence: CASSQDLGWADTQYF. CDR3 coding DNA: TGCGCCAGCAGCCAAGATCTGGGGTGGGCAGATACGCAGTATTTT.

About this clonotype: With a much larger clone just one base away, this may be a read error. This rearrangement joins TRBV5-1 to TRBJ2-3, with D unresolved. CDR1 and CDR2 from the germline V gene are SGHRS and YFSETQ. This CDR3 is 14 amino acids long. CDR3 sequence: CDSSFGSVGDTQYF. In DNA, the CDR3 is TGCGACAGCAGCTTTGGGTCCGTGGGGGATACGCAGTATTTT.

V is TRBV6-2 or TRBV6-3 and J is TRBJ1-3; D may be TRBD1 (5 bases). The CDR3 spans 16 residues. Trimming took 0 bases from V and 0 from J, leaving 9 bases between them. The germline V gene encodes CDR1 MNHEY and CDR2 SVGEGT. The CDR3 here is CASSYSVQASGNTIYF. The DNA of the CDR3 is TGTGCCAGCAGTTACTCCGTACAGGCCTCTGGAAACACCATATATTTT.

This clonotype was seen more than once but under ten times. This rearrangement joins TRBV6-1 to TRBJ2-2, with TRBD1 identical over 9 bases. V gave up 5 bases and J gave up 5 bases; unmatched junction bases: 3. CDR3 size: 14 residues. Germline assignment: CDR1 MNHNS and CDR2 SASEGT. The CDR3 DNA reads as TGTGCCAGCAGTAGGGACAGGGTTACCGGGGAGCTGTTTTTT. It encodes CASSRDRVTGELFF.

Relative to its sample, this clonotype is medium-sized. The J gene is TRBJ1-1, the V gene TRBV6-5; TRBD1 might be the D (6 bases). V lost 10 bases and J 5 bases, leaving 17 bases between the germline ends. Germline CDR1 reads MNHEY; CDR2 reads SVGAGI. This CDR3 contains 13 residues. The CDR3: CAIEKQGGTEAFF. The CDR3 coding sequence is TGTGCCATCGAGAAACAGGGAGGAACTGAAGCTTTCTTT.

This clonotype was seen repeatedly, ten times or more. The chain joins TRBV4-1 to TRBJ2-3; 7 nucleotides align to TRBD2. The germline CDR1 and CDR2 sequences are MGHRA and YSYEKL. This CDR3 has 19 amino acids. The junction had 19 bases not matched to a gene; V was cut back by 4 bases and J by 3 bases. The CDR3 bases are TGCGCCAGCAGCCGATCCGGAGGGGCGGCGGGGGTCGGGACAGATACGCAGTATTTT. It specifies CASSRSGGAAGVGTDTQYF.